This entry features one TCR beta chain sequence. This clonotype was recorded many times. What antigen it recognizes has not been identified. No qualities accompany the bases; no much larger clone lies one base away. The sample originates from a study of breast tumors, draining lymph nodes, adjacent tissues (dated by TCRdb to between 2015 and 2016). Looking at the study overall: In breast cancer patients, the study compared the TCR beta repertoires of tumor, adjacent nontumor tissue and axillary lymph nodes. In human breast cancer, the study set out to evaluate how tumor, surrounding tissue and draining lymph node repertoires relate to one another and whether T cells may move between these sites.

What the work shows at the level of the full study, not this receptor alone: Tumors showed preferential V and J gene usage, and their T-cell repertoire diversity fell below that of lymph nodes yet above that of nontumor tissue. The data were considered consistent with the idea that most tumor T cells come from the lymph node and then expand in tumor tissue. Tumor and nontumor tissue repertoires were found to be significantly more similar in luminal-like than in basal-like breast cancer. The conclusion that tumor T cells originate in lymph nodes was presented as consistent with a hypothesis rather than as directly demonstrated.

In the germline V gene, CDR1 corresponds to MNHEY and CDR2 to SVGAGI. The CDR3 sequence holds 15 residues, the cysteine and phenylalanine included. This entry keeps only the CDR3 DNA: 45 bases, framed from base 1. The V end loses 2 bases and the J end loses 4 bases, and a stretch of 12 bases separates them. Sequencer: Illumina HiSeq 2000. TCR beta chain libraries were generated through multiplex PCR amplification. The amplified TCR beta chain products were analyzed by high-throughput sequencing. TCRdb reworked the public reads: Q25 trimming with fastp, MiXCR clone assembly, productive beta chains retained. Under each unique CDR3 protein, matching rows form one entry showing the most common genes and DNA. Within this sample are about 130,000 distinct CDR3 sequences, with 20% of them counted one time only. About 3.7% of the sample is taken by the ten largest. The axillary draining lymph nodes of breast cancer patients were the source of the lymph node samples.

This TCR was recovered from a female donor with breast cancer. Some clones in this sample may be carry-over from other donors' samples. The chain links TRBV6-5 with TRBJ2-1; D gene: possibly TRBD2, on 6 matching bases. The specimen was axillary lymph node tissue. The DNA sequence reads TGTGCCAGCAGTTACCAAGGGACTGAGTACAATGAGCAGTTCTTC. Its amino acids are CASSYQGTEYNEQFF.